This T cell receptor beta chain was sequenced in a study of spatial heterogeneity in lung cancer. Every molecule of TCR cDNA had its own unique molecular identifier. TCRdb re-analysed the 5' RACE reads in MiXCR, keeping a single row per CDR3 protein. The table shows about 29,000 distinct CDR3 sequences, with 10% occurring only once. Study-wide results and caveats: Whereas they appeared in blood less at follow-up, ubiquitous expanded tumor TCRs appeared there more at resection.

Time point in this sample: blood at routine non-recurrence follow-up after resection. This clonotype has a count of ten or more. Its antigen remains unknown. The origin of this receptor is a female donor with early-stage non-small cell lung cancer. The starting material was PBMCs, obtained at follow-up.

CDR3: CAGGGQGLDFQPQHF. In DNA form, the CDR3 reads TGTGCAGGGGGAGGACAGGGCCTAGACTTCCAGCCCCAGCATTTT. The J gene is TRBJ1-5, the V gene TRBV19; 8 bases match TRBD1. CDR3 length equals 15 residues. CDR1 and CDR2 (germline): LNHDA, SQIVND (reference sequence).